The rows below give T cell receptor beta chains drawn from one sample of a study of technical replicates of blood from several donors. Generated by immunoSEQ multiplex PCR, the TCRdb table keeps only in-frame clones and is missing some. Of about 56,000 clones in the sample, about 95% were seen once. The specimen sequenced was PBMCs. The receptors come from a human donor in good health. Some clones in this sample may be carry-over from other donors' samples. CDR3s include the opening cysteine and the closing phenylalanine or tryptophan. Each record gives: D gene, clone size, V gene, CDR3 length, J gene, CDR3 DNA, CDR3 protein. D genes are given only for firm matches. Clone size is given for some rows only: seen once, a few or many times, or a class if the clone is expanded.

d_gene: TRBD1; abundance: once; v_gene: TRBV5-1; len: 15; j_gene: TRBJ2-5; CDR3nt: TGCGCCAGCAGCTTGGGGACAGGGCGAAGAGAGACCCAGTACTTC; CDR3aa: CASSLGTGRRETQYF
d_gene: -; abundance: -; v_gene: TRBV7-2; len: 16; j_gene: TRBJ2-6; CDR3nt: TGTGCCAGCAGCTTAGTTCTGGGGGCAGGGGCCAACGTCCTGACTTTC; CDR3aa: CASSLVLGAGANVLTF
d_gene: TRBD2; abundance: -; v_gene: TRBV11-3; len: 15; j_gene: TRBJ2-5; CDR3nt: TGTGCCAGCAGCTTCGGCGGGAGTTTACACGAGACCCAGTACTTC; CDR3aa: CASSFGGSLHETQYF
d_gene: -; abundance: -; v_gene: TRBV5-1; len: 19; j_gene: TRBJ2-1; CDR3nt: TGCGCCAGCAGCATTTTTCTGGCGGGGAGCCACCGCTCCTACAATGAGCAGTTCTTC; CDR3aa: CASSIFLAGSHRSYNEQFF
d_gene: -; abundance: -; v_gene: TRBV4-1; len: 16; j_gene: TRBJ2-1; CDR3nt: TGCGCCAGCAGCCAAGTAGCGGAAAGCTCCTACAATGAGCAGTTCTTC; CDR3aa: CASSQVAESSYNEQFF
d_gene: TRBD2; abundance: -; v_gene: TRBV2; len: 16; j_gene: TRBJ2-3; CDR3nt: TGTGCCAGCAGACGGACAGCGGGACTAGACACAGATACGCAGTATTTT; CDR3aa: CASRRTAGLDTDTQYF
d_gene: TRBD2; abundance: -; v_gene: TRBV6-5; len: 14; j_gene: TRBJ2-5; CDR3nt: TGTGCCAGCAGTCCTAGCGGTTTCCAAGAGACCCAGTACTTC; CDR3aa: CASSPSGFQETQYF
d_gene: -; abundance: -; v_gene: TRBV2; len: 13; j_gene: TRBJ1-5; CDR3nt: TGTGCCAGCAGTGCGGGGGTCGGCCAGCCCCAGCATTTT; CDR3aa: CASSAGVGQPQHF
d_gene: -; abundance: once; v_gene: TRBV15; len: 15; j_gene: TRBJ2-5; CDR3nt: TGTGCCACCAGCAGAGGGACAGAGAAACAAGAGACCCAGTACTTC; CDR3aa: CATSRGTEKQETQYF
d_gene: -; abundance: -; v_gene: TRBV18; len: 15; j_gene: TRBJ1-1; CDR3nt: TGTGCCAGCTCACCGGGGATAGGGGCCCCAATGGCAGCTTTCTTT; CDR3aa: CASSPGIGAPMAAFF
d_gene: TRBD2; abundance: -; v_gene: TRBV9; len: 13; j_gene: TRBJ2-2; CDR3nt: TGTGCCAGCAGCGGACTAGCTCCCGGGGAGCTGTTTTTT; CDR3aa: CASSGLAPGELFF
d_gene: TRBD1; abundance: -; v_gene: TRBV7-9; len: 15; j_gene: TRBJ1-2; CDR3nt: TGTGCCAGCAGCTTGGGACAGGGGGCCTACTATGGCTACACCTTC; CDR3aa: CASSLGQGAYYGYTF
d_gene: -; abundance: -; v_gene: TRBV11-3; len: 16; j_gene: TRBJ2-5; CDR3nt: TGTGCCAGCAGCTTAGGTCTGGGCGGGGTCCAAGAGACCCAGTACTTC; CDR3aa: CASSLGLGGVQETQYF